Shown below are 20 T cell receptor beta chains from a single sample sequenced in a study of cytomegalovirus exposure and HLA in healthy donors. With 60 Vbeta and 13 Jbeta primers, the PCR was carried out. Generated by immunoSEQ multiplex PCR, the TCRdb table keeps only in-frame clones and is missing some. The repertoire has around 100,000 clones, 76% of them found once; the top ten carry about 9.3%. Sequencing was performed on PBMCs. The receptors shown here come from a woman aged 18-30 years in good health and CMV-seropositive.

This sequence joins TRBV13 and TRBJ1-4; the D is unclear. The CDR3 is made up of 13 amino acids. Trimming removed 4 bases at V and 3 bases at J, with 6 bases between. Germline-derived CDR1 and CDR2 are PRHDT and FYEKMQ (reference sequence). CDR3 DNA: TGTGCCAGCAGCTCCAGATCTAATGAAAAACTGTTTTTT. The encoded protein is CASSSRSNEKLFF.

The chain employs TRBV2 and TRBJ2-3; TRBD2 matches at 11 bases. CDR3 length equals 18 residues. With V trimmed by 4 bases and J by 3 bases, 12 bases remained unmatched. Germline V gene data show CDR1 as SNHLY and CDR2 as FYNNEI. The CDR3 region has the DNA TGTGCCAGCAGTGTGCGTAGCGGGGGGGCATTAGGAACAGATACGCAGTATTTT. It is translated as CASSVRSGGALGTDTQYF.

The DNA of the CDR3 is TGTGCCAGCAGCGGAGGGAGTTTAGGGGACAATGAGCAGTTCTTC. Translation gives CASSGGSLGDNEQFF. The genes are TRBV5-5 and TRBJ2-1; tentatively, D is TRBD2 (6 bases). The CDR3 runs to 15 residues. V lost 4 bases and J lost 5, with 16 bases in between. Germline CDR1 SGHKS, CDR2 YYEKEE (reference sequence).

The genes are TRBV5-1 and TRBJ2-5, with D possibly matching TRBD1 (5 bases). The CDR3 contains 13 residues. CDR1 and CDR2 from the germline V gene are SGHRS and YFSETQ. Trimming pared 2 bases from V and 1 base from J, leaving 6 bases between. The CDR3 sequence: CASSFRAQETQYF. In nucleotides, the CDR3 is TGCGCCAGCAGCTTCAGGGCCCAAGAGACCCAGTACTTC.

V and J are TRBV7-9 and TRBJ1-1; D is unresolved. Trimming stripped 1 base from V and 2 bases from J, with 8 bases between. Looked up from germline, CDR1 is SEHNR and CDR2 is FQNEAQ (reference sequence). The CDR3 has 14 amino acids. CDR3 residues: CASSLVRGNTEAFF. CDR3 DNA sequence: TGTGCCAGCAGCTTAGTTAGAGGCAACACTGAAGCTTTCTTT.

The genes are TRBV13 and TRBJ1-5, with D perhaps TRBD1 (5 bases). Trimming shortened V by 5 bases and J by 5 bases, and 13 bases separated the two germline ends. The CDR3 contains 14 residues. Germline CDR1 is PRHDT and CDR2 is FYEKMQ (reference sequence). The CDR3 reads CASSGRGLDQPQHF. CDR3 nucleotide sequence: TGTGCCAGCAGCGGGAGGGGTCTTGATCAGCCCCAGCATTTT.

The chain joins TRBV30 to TRBJ2-7; D is possibly TRBD2 (7 bases). The V gene lost 5 bases and the J gene lost 3 bases, with 14 bases spanning the gap. Germline V gene sequence: CDR1 GTSNPN, CDR2 SVGIG (reference sequence). This CDR3 has 13 residues. The CDR3 sequence is CAWGGGGSYEQYF. CDR3 bases: TGTGCCTGGGGCGGGGGCGGGAGCTACGAGCAGTACTTC.

The J gene is TRBJ1-4, the V gene TRBV28, with D perhaps matching TRBD1 (5 bases). Deletions cut 2 bases from V and 5 bases from J, with 15 bases between. Per the germline V gene, CDR1 is MDHEN and CDR2 is SYDVKM. The CDR3 totals 16 residues. The DNA for the CDR3 is TGTGCCAGCAGTTTACTGGCACAGGTTCGAAATGAAAAACTGTTTTTT. The encoded protein is CASSLLAQVRNEKLFF.

V is TRBV29-1 and J is TRBJ2-7; the match to TRBD1 covers 9 bases. Germline assignment: CDR1 SQVTM and CDR2 ANQGSEA. The CDR3 runs to 14 residues. V was clipped by 4 bases and J by 1 base; unmatched bases: 5. The CDR3 coding sequence is TGCAGCGTTGCGGGACAGGGTGGATCCTACGAGCAGTACTTC. As protein: CSVAGQGGSYEQYF.

The rearrangement joins TRBV2 to TRBJ2-7; D gene uncertain. V gave up 5 bases and J gave up 1 base, with 9 bases separating them. From germline, CDR1 is SNHLY and CDR2 FYNNEI. CDR3 length equals 13 residues. CDR3 coding DNA: TGTGCCAGCAGTTTCCTGACTTCCTACGAGCAGTACTTC. This encodes CASSFLTSYEQYF. The full variable domain, with the rest looked up from reference TRBV2 and TRBJ2-7, is EPEVTQTPSHQVTQMGQEVILRCVPISNHLYFYWYRQILGQKVEFLVSFYNNEISEKSEIFDDQFSVERPDGSNFTLKIRSTKLEDSAMYFCASSFLTSYEQYFGPGTRLTVT.

J is TRBJ1-4 and V is TRBV27; D call uncertain. V gave up 3 bases and J gave up 8 bases, with 19 bases separating them. Germline V gene lookup returns CDR1 MNHEY and CDR2 SMNVEV (reference sequence). The CDR3 extends over 16 amino acids. The CDR3 sequence is CASSFYEWTIHEKLFF. In nucleotides, the CDR3 is TGTGCCAGCAGTTTCTATGAGTGGACTATTCACGAAAAACTGTTTTTT.

The V call is TRBV6-5, the J call TRBJ1-4, with 7 bases aligning to TRBD1. Germline V CDR1 and CDR2: MNHEY, SVGAGI. The trim removed 5 bases at V and 7 bases at J, leaving 1 base unmatched. This CDR3 has 12 amino acids. In DNA, the CDR3 is TGTGCCAGCAGTAACAGGGGTGAAAAACTGTTTTTT. This translates into CASSNRGEKLFF.

At least ten counts were recorded for this clone. The rearrangement uses TRBV2 and TRBJ2-7; tentative D call: TRBD1 (5 bases). This CDR3 region has 15 residues. V was shortened by 3 bases and J by 0 bases, with 12 bases between the two germline ends. Germline values: CDR1 SNHLY, CDR2 FYNNEI. Written as DNA, the CDR3 is TGTGCCAGCAGTGAGCCGGCACAGGACTCCTACGAGCAGTACTTC. It yields the protein CASSEPAQDSYEQYF. Looking up the rest from reference TRBV2 and TRBJ2-7 gives the full variable domain: EPEVTQTPSHQVTQMGQEVILRCVPISNHLYFYWYRQILGQKVEFLVSFYNNEISEKSEIFDDQFSVERPDGSNFTLKIRSTKLEDSAMYFCASSEPAQDSYEQYFGPGTRLTVT.

J is TRBJ2-5 and V is TRBV9, with TRBD2 as a possible D gene (6 bases). The DNA end is more similar to TRBJ2-7, so the J call may be wrong. The germline V gene encodes CDR1 SGDLS and CDR2 YYNGEE. The CDR3 has 13 residues. CDR3 in amino acids: CASSVVGGSEQYF. For the CDR3, the DNA is TGTGCCAGCAGCGTAGTTGGGGGGAGCGAGCAGTACTTC.

The rearrangement uses TRBV7-9 and TRBJ2-1; D ambiguous. CDR3 size: 10 residues. V was trimmed by 7 bases and J by 6 bases, leaving 4 bases between them. CDR1 SEHNR and CDR2 FQNEAQ come from the germline V gene (reference sequence). The CDR3 DNA sequence: TGTGCCAGCACGAGCAATGAGCAGTTCTTC. This gives the protein CASTSNEQFF.

This sequence joins TRBV4-1 and TRBJ1-4; 9 bases are a match to TRBD1. The germline V gene encodes CDR1 MGHRA and CDR2 YSYEKL. This CDR3 has 17 residues. The trim removed 4 bases at V and 7 bases at J, leaving 13 bases unmatched. As DNA, the CDR3 is TGCGCCAGCAGCCGCCTCCCTACAGGGGGCTTGGGTGAAAAACTGTTTTTT. The encoded protein is CASSRLPTGGLGEKLFF.

CDR3 sequence: CASSTYRGISPQSSGNTIYF. The CDR3 nucleotides read TGTGCCAGTAGTACGTACAGGGGAATTTCCCCCCAATCCTCTGGAAACACCATATATTTT. V and J are TRBV19 and TRBJ1-3, with 7 bases aligning to TRBD1. V shed 4 bases, J shed 0 bases, and the junction held 18 bases outside the gene matches. There are 20 residues in the CDR3. CDR1 and CDR2 from the germline V gene are LNHDA and SQIVND (reference sequence).

The chain joins TRBV6-1 to TRBJ1-1; TRBD1 is a possible D gene (5 bases). The germline V gene encodes CDR1 MNHNS and CDR2 SASEGT. V gave up 5 bases and J gave up 3 bases, with 16 bases separating them. The CDR3 spans 15 residues. The CDR3 sequence is CASSPPVPGDTEAFF. The DNA for the CDR3 is TGTGCCAGCAGTCCCCCAGTACCGGGGGACACTGAAGCTTTCTTT.

The CDR3 loop reads CASRQQGTNSPLHF. The CDR3 coding sequence is TGTGCCAGCAGACAACAGGGGACCAATTCACCCCTCCACTTT. The rearrangement uses TRBV6-5 and TRBJ1-6; 7 nucleotides line up with TRBD1. Unmatched junction bases numbered 6, after V lost 6 bases and J lost 7 bases. CDR1 and CDR2 (germline): MNHEY, SVGAGI. The CDR3 totals 14 residues.

This clone has more than one count but fewer than ten. V usage is TRBV18 and J usage is TRBJ1-3; 7 bases fit TRBD1. CDR1 and CDR2 (germline): KGHSH, LQKENI. V was clipped by 4 bases and J by 3 bases; unmatched bases: 3. The CDR3 has 14 residues. CDR3 residues: CASSLQGFGNTIYF. The CDR3 DNA reads TGTGCCAGCTCACTACAGGGGTTTGGAAACACCATATATTTT.